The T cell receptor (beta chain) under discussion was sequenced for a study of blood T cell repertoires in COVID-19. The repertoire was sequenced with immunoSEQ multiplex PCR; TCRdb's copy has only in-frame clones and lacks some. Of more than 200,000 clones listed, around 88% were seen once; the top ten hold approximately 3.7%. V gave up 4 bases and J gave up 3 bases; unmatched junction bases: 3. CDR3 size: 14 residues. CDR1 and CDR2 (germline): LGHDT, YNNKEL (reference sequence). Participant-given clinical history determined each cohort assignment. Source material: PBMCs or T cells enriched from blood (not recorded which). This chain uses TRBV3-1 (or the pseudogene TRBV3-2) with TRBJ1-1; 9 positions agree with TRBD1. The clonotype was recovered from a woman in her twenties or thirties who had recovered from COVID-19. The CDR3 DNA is TGTGCCAGCAGCCCCCGGGACAGGGACACTGAAGCTTTCTTT. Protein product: CASSPRDRDTEAFF.